Here is one T cell receptor beta chain with its context. Its cognate antigen is unknown. Sorted subsets were CFSE-labeled and cultured approximately 5 days with allogeneic dendritic cells. V shed 1 base, J shed 4 bases, and the junction held 3 bases outside the gene matches. The V gene's germline CDR1 is MDHEN and CDR2 SYDVKM. The CDR3 has 15 amino acids. Using immunoSEQ multiplex PCR, the repertoire was profiled, and TCRdb retains in-frame clones only, with some absent. The data contain over 10,000 clones, under 90% of them seen just once; the ten biggest clones take up 0.22%. These data originate in a study of regulatory dendritic cells for organ transplantation. Study-wide context: Dendritic cell cultures received LPS on day 6.

Study-wide results and limits: Considerable individual heterogeneity was seen in alloreactive memory CD8+ T cells. Naive T cells showed high diversity, memory cells less, memory CD8+ least.

Sample: naive CD8+ T cells from blood cultured with regulatory dendritic cells. Specified subset: CD45RA+ naive T cells. This chain links TRBV28 with TRBJ2-7, with 11 bases fitting TRBD1. The clonotype was recovered from a human donor in good health. In DNA form, the CDR3 reads TGTGCCAGCAGTTTATTGGGGGACAGGGGGTACGAGCAGTACTTC. Amino acids: CASSLLGDRGYEQYF.